The 23 T cell receptor beta chains given below trace back to one sample, sequenced in a study of molecular identifiers for immune sequencing clone quantification. TCRdb re-called the PCR reads with MiXCR, one entry per CDR3 protein. Among some 650,000 distinct CDR3 sequences listed, just under 20% were seen once. Sequencing was performed on naive CD8+ T cells from blood, with Jurkat cell RNA spiked in. The subset was: FACS-sorted CD8+CD4-CCR7+CD45RA+ naive T cells. Every receptor here comes from a human donor in good health. Some libraries in this study had Jurkat cell RNA spiked in.

Comment on this clonotype: Since a much larger clone is just one base distant, this may be a read error. Because the CDR3 is missing its conserved closing phenylalanine or tryptophan, this is likely a read error. V gene TRBV20-1 combines with J gene TRBJ2-2; no definite D call. The CDR3 runs 13 residues. Deletions cut 6 bases from V and 1 base from J, with 9 bases between. Germline V gives CDR1 DFQATT, CDR2 SNEGSKA (reference sequence). CDR3 DNA sequence: TGCAGTGCCGATTCTGGGAACACCGGGGAGCTGTTTTCT. It encodes CSADSGNTGELFS.

With respect to this clonotype: This sequence may be a read error, since a much larger clone differs from it by one base. The J gene is TRBJ2-7, the V gene TRBV5-1, with D uncertain. The better agreement between TRBJ2-1 and the DNA end casts doubt on the J call. The CDR3 totals 15 residues. CDR1 SGHRS and CDR2 YFSETQ come from the germline V gene. CDR3 loop: CASSLAFQAAHEQFF. For the CDR3, the DNA is TGCGCCAGCAGCTTGGCCTTTCAGGCCGCCCACGAGCAGTTCTTC.

The CDR3: CASSLALTGGRHTGELFF. CDR3 DNA: TGCGCCAGCAGCTTGGCCCTAACCGGGGGACGACACACCGGGGAGCTGTTTTTT. This chain links TRBV5-1 with TRBJ2-2, with D tentatively TRBD2 (6 bases). In germline, CDR1 is SGHRS, CDR2 YFSETQ. This CDR3 has 18 amino acids. V lost 0 bases to trimming and J lost 3 bases, with 18 bases between them.

This clonotype has only a few counts. The CDR3 coding sequence is TGCGCCAGCAGCCAAGATACCTACACAGATACGCAGTATTTT. Translation: CASSQDTYTDTQYF. The genes are TRBV4-3 and TRBJ2-3, with unresolved D. Germline V gives CDR1 LGHNA, CDR2 YSLEER. The CDR3 is made up of 14 amino acids. Deletions cut 0 bases from V and 2 bases from J, with 6 bases between.

This clonotype was recorded many times. The V call is TRBV14, the J call TRBJ2-5; tentatively, D is TRBD1 (6 bases). Germline V gene lookup returns CDR1 SGHDN and CDR2 FVKESK. V was shortened by 4 bases and J by 2 bases, with 17 bases between the two germline ends. The CDR3 covers 16 residues. CDR3 in amino acids: CASSPTYDRRQETQYF. In DNA, the CDR3 is TGTGCCAGCAGCCCTACCTACGACAGGAGACAAGAGACCCAGTACTTC.

Details on this clonotype: A read error may be the cause here, since a much bigger clone is one base away. CDR3 residues: CASSLVSRNPSTEAFF. Here the CDR3 DNA reads TGTGCCAGCAGCCTGGTAAGCAGAAACCCGAGCACTGAAGCTTTCTTT. This chain links TRBV27 with TRBJ1-1; D call uncertain. The length of the CDR3 is 16 residues. Germline loops: CDR1 MNHEY, CDR2 SMNVEV (reference sequence). The ends were cut back, 6 bases at V and 4 bases at J, with 21 bases in the middle.

This clonotype appeared a few times. CDR3 in DNA: TGCGCCAGCAGCCAGATAGGGCGCGGGACAGGGGGCAGAGTCTATGGCTACACCTTC. It encodes CASSQIGRGTGGRVYGYTF. The V gene is TRBV4-1, the J gene TRBJ1-2; 12 positions agree with TRBD1. Germline CDR1 reads MGHRA; CDR2 reads YSYEKL. After removal of 3 bases from V and 4 bases from J, the junction contained 15 bases not matched to a gene. The CDR3 length is 19 residues.

This clonotype was observed at least ten times. The chain employs TRBV13 and TRBJ2-1; unclear D gene. The germline V gene encodes CDR1 PRHDT and CDR2 FYEKMQ (reference sequence). The CDR3 is made up of 16 amino acids. V was clipped by 5 bases and J by 9 bases, with 23 bases between them. The CDR3 DNA follows: TGTGCCAGCAGCCTCCTCCGGGCCTCCGGTTTTGGTGAGCAGTTCTTC. It yields the protein CASSLLRASGFGEQFF.

The table lists this clonotype with many counts. The V gene is TRBV12-3 or TRBV12-4, the J gene TRBJ1-2; D remains ambiguous. Trimming took 10 bases from V and 0 from J, leaving 6 bases between them. The length of the CDR3 is 11 residues. CDR3 protein: CATGANYGYTF. The DNA of the CDR3 is TGTGCCACCGGAGCTAACTATGGCTACACCTTC.

At least ten counts were recorded for this clonotype. J is TRBJ1-2 and V is TRBV2; 7 bases line up with TRBD1. CDR3 length: 17 residues. The J segment lost 8 bases and the V segment lost 5 bases, leaving 20 bases of the junction unmatched. CDR1 is SNHLY, CDR2 FYNNEI, per germline. CDR3 in DNA: TGTGCCAGCAGTACTGACGACAGGGAAGGGTTTAGTCACGGCTACACCTTC. The encoded protein is CASSTDDREGFSHGYTF. The full variable domain, in which reference TRBV2 and TRBJ1-2 provide the parts outside the CDR3, is EPEVTQTPSHQVTQMGQEVILRCVPISNHLYFYWYRQILGQKVEFLVSFYNNEISEKSEIFDDQFSVERPDGSNFTLKIRSTKLEDSAMYFCASSTDDREGFSHGYTFGSGTRLTVV.

In its sample, this clonotype was seen many times. The CDR3 DNA follows: TGTGCCAGCACCCGACCCGGGACTAGCATTGCCTACGAGCAGTACTTC. Its protein product is CASTRPGTSIAYEQYF. The chain links TRBV28 to TRBJ2-7, with 9 bases fitting TRBD2. J gave up 2 bases and V 7 bases, and 12 bases lay outside the gene matches. Germline values: CDR1 MDHEN, CDR2 SYDVKM. This CDR3 comprises 16 residues.

This chain joins TRBV4-3 and TRBJ1-1; TRBD1 agrees at 11 bases. The CDR3 loop spans 20 amino acids. Trimming at V came to 4 bases and at J to 1 base, leaving 17 bases not matched to a gene. The germline V gene encodes CDR1 LGHNA and CDR2 YSLEER. CDR3 nucleotides: TGCGCCAGCAGCCGAGTGAAGAGTTGGACAGGGGGCGCGGAGAACACTGAAGCTTTCTTT. This encodes CASSRVKSWTGGAENTEAFF.

This clonotype was observed a handful of times. The chain carries TRBV19 and TRBJ2-5; 7 nucleotides align to TRBD1. Germline lookup yields CDR1 LNHDA and CDR2 SQIVND (reference sequence). This CDR3 is 15 amino acids long. With 4 bases clipped from V and 3 bases from J, the junction kept 8 bases outside the gene matches. Here the CDR3 DNA reads TGTGCCAGTAGTACAACACGTGGACAGGAAGAGACCCAGTACTTC. Amino acids: CASSTTRGQEETQYF.

This sequence joins TRBV15 and TRBJ2-1, with 8 positions matching TRBD1. V was pared by 1 base and J by 2 bases, with 4 bases of the junction left unmatched. This CDR3 has 16 residues. From germline, CDR1 is LNHNV and CDR2 YYDKDF (reference sequence). CDR3 sequence: CATSRGGQGAYNEQFF. The CDR3 DNA sequence: TGTGCCACCAGCAGAGGAGGACAGGGAGCCTACAATGAGCAGTTCTTC. Supplemented by reference TRBV15 and TRBJ2-1, the full variable domain reads DAMVIQNPRYQVTQFGKPVTLSCSQTLNHNVMYWYQQKSSQAPKLLFHYYDKDFNNEADTPDNFQSRRPNTSFCFLDIRSPGLGDTAMYLCATSRGGQGAYNEQFFGPGTRLTVL.

In this sample, this clonotype turned up many times. The rearrangement links TRBV19 to TRBJ1-1, with D uncertain. Germline V gives CDR1 LNHDA, CDR2 SQIVND (reference sequence). This CDR3 comprises 14 residues. V dropped 1 base and J dropped 3 bases, with 9 bases sitting between them. CDR3 sequence (DNA): TGTGCCAGTAGTATAGGGTCTGGGTACACTGAAGCTTTCTTT. It yields the protein CASSIGSGYTEAFF. Variable domain in full (rest from reference TRBV19 and TRBJ1-1): DGGITQSPKYLFRKEGQNVTLSCEQNLNHDAMYWYRQDPGQGLRLIYYSQIVNDFQKGDIAEGYSVSREKKESFPLTVTSAQKNPTAFYLCASSIGSGYTEAFFGQGTRLTVV.

As to this clonotype: A much larger clonotype is one base distant, so this may be a read error. The rearrangement uses TRBV27 and TRBJ1-1, with D possibly matching TRBD1 (5 bases). The CDR3 runs to 13 residues. Per germline, CDR1 MNHEY and CDR2 SMNVEV (reference sequence). The CDR3 coding sequence is TGTGCCAGCAGTTTAAAGGGGAACACTAAAGCTTTCTTT. Translation gives CASSLKGNTKAFF.

The V and J genes are TRBV27 and TRBJ2-6, with D perhaps matching TRBD2 (5 bases). V was shortened by 6 bases and J by 8 bases, with 14 bases between the two germline ends. CDR1 MNHEY and CDR2 SMNVEV come from the germline V gene (reference sequence). This CDR3 region has 14 residues. The CDR3 bases are TGTGCCAGCAGCCTTGGTCCCGGGACCAACGTCCTGACTTTC. It yields the protein CASSLGPGTNVLTF.

Notes on this clonotype: Here the CDR3 omits its conserved ending phenylalanine or tryptophan, so a read error is the likely source. The chain employs TRBV4-1 and TRBJ2-7, with 7 nucleotides matching TRBD1. Germline lookup yields CDR1 MGHRA and CDR2 YSYEKL. This CDR3 region has 15 residues. J was trimmed by 3 bases and V by 3 bases; bases with no gene match: 8. CDR3 sequence: CASSQDTGDGYEQYL. The CDR3 region has the DNA TGCGCCAGCAGCCAGGACACAGGGGACGGCTACGAGCAGTACCTC.

Comments on this clonotype: Germline and junction disagree at one end, which may indicate a read error. CDR3 sequence reads: CASSPGGAVYEQCF. The CDR3 bases are TGTGCCAGCAGCCCTGGGGGGGCTGTCTACGAGCAGTGCTTC. The rearrangement links TRBV14 to TRBJ2-7; TRBD2 might be the D (7 bases). Germline values: CDR1 SGHDN, CDR2 FVKESK. This CDR3 contains 14 residues.

This clonotype was counted at least ten times. This chain connects TRBV7-9 to TRBJ1-2; D gene unclear. V was trimmed by 5 bases and J by 2 bases, leaving 9 bases between them. CDR3 size: 13 residues. Germline values: CDR1 SEHNR, CDR2 FQNEAQ (reference sequence). CDR3 residues: CASSGNPNYGYTF. CDR3 nucleotides: TGTGCCAGCAGCGGGAATCCCAACTATGGCTACACCTTC.

This clonotype was counted ten times or more. The V gene is TRBV7-9, the J gene TRBJ2-7; 8 positions match TRBD1. This CDR3 is built from 14 residues. The V and J ends lost 5 bases and 4 bases, in that order; junction bases with no gene match: 7. Germline V gene data show CDR1 as SEHNR and CDR2 as FQNEAQ (reference sequence). CDR3 loop: CASSKQDRVYEQYF. CDR3 nucleotides: TGTGCCAGCAGCAAGCAGGACAGGGTGTACGAGCAGTACTTC.

Details on this clonotype: This may be a read error: a much more frequent sequence differs by one nucleotide. The chain employs TRBV11-2 and TRBJ2-3, with unresolved D. In germline, CDR1 is SGHAT, CDR2 FQNNGV. The CDR3 length is 14 residues. CDR3 sequence (DNA): TGTGCCAGCAGCTTAGCCGGCTACCCTGATACGCAGTGTTTT. Translation: CASSLAGYPDTQCF.

The chain is built from TRBV19 and TRBJ2-1; the D is unclear. CDR1 LNHDA and CDR2 SQIVND come from the germline V gene (reference sequence). V shed 5 bases and J shed 8 bases, with 13 bases lying between them. CDR3 size: 13 residues. The chain's CDR3 is CASSSGSTDEQFF. The DNA for the CDR3 is TGTGCCAGTAGTTCCGGCAGCACCGATGAGCAGTTCTTC.